Listed below are T cell receptor beta chains from one sample, sequenced in a study of CD8+ T cells in alopecia areata. The repertoire was sequenced with immunoSEQ multiplex PCR; TCRdb's copy has only in-frame clones and lacks some. Of 150,000 to 200,000 clones in the sample, around three fifths were seen once. Specimen: CD4+ T cells sorted from blood, collected at week 24, from a patient treated with tofacitinib. These receptors originate from a human donor with alopecia areata. Both conserved end residues are part of each CDR3. The D gene is left open where the match is weak. Size is omitted from some rows. Given values are once, few, many or a class for expanded clones.

NA | NA | TRBJ1-2 | TRBV18 | TGTGCCAGCTCACTTGGGACGGACTATGGCTACACCTTC | CASSLGTDYGYTF
NA | TRBD1 | TRBJ2-7 | TRBV5-6 | TGTGCCAGCAGTAATACAGGGGAGATTTACGAGCAGTACTTC | CASSNTGEIYEQYF
NA | NA | TRBJ1-5 | TRBV6-5 | TGTGCCAGCAGCAGGGGCGACAATCAGCCCCAGCATTTT | CASSRGDNQPQHF
NA | NA | TRBJ1-2 | TRBV23-1 | TGCGCCAGCCTGGATCCGTGCTCGAAAGGGGACTATGGCTACACCTTC | CASLDPCSKGDYGYTF
NA | NA | TRBJ1-2 | TRBV25-1 | TGTGCCGTCATGGACAGTTATCGGGATGGCTACACCTTC | CAVMDSYRDGYTF
NA | TRBD1 | TRBJ1-5 | TRBV6-6 | TGTGCCGTCCGGACAGGGGAGAGCAATCAGCCCCAGCATTTT | CAVRTGESNQPQHF
NA | NA | TRBJ2-7 | TRBV20-1 | TGCAGTGCTCCTTTCGGCGAGCAGTACTTC | CSAPFGEQYF
many | NA | TRBJ1-4 | TRBV6-1 | TGTGCCAGCAGTGAATCAGGACCTGAAAAACTGTTTTTT | CASSESGPEKLFF
once | NA | TRBJ1-1 | TRBV2 | TGTGCCAGCAGGGAGAGGGGTCGTGAAGCTTTCTTT | CASRERGREAFF
NA | NA | TRBJ1-5 | TRBV30 | TGTGCCTGGAGTGTTCTTCTGGGGGGCCAGCCCCAGCATTTT | CAWSVLLGGQPQHF
few | NA | TRBJ2-1 | TRBV5-6 | TGTGCCAGCAGCTTGGCGATAGGTGAGCAGTTCTTC | CASSLAIGEQFF
NA | TRBD2 | TRBJ2-7 | TRBV4-3 | TGCGCCAGCAGCCAAGACGCAGCGGGGGGGACCTACGAGCAGTACTTC | CASSQDAAGGTYEQYF
NA | NA | TRBJ2-7 | TRBV11-3 | TGTGCCAGCAGCAAACCTCCCAGCTCCTACGAGCAGTACTTC | CASSKPPSSYEQYF
NA | NA | TRBJ2-3 | TRBV6-6 | TGTGCCAGCAGCTCGGAGGCAGATACGCAGTATTTT | CASSSEADTQYF
NA | NA | TRBJ1-5 | TRBV12-5 | TGTGCTAGTGGTGAGGGAGGGAATCAGCCCCAGCATTTT | CASGEGGNQPQHF
NA | NA | TRBJ1-4 | TRBV29-1 | TGCAGCGTGAGGGTTAATGAAAAACTGTTTTTT | CSVRVNEKLFF
few | NA | TRBJ2-7 | TRBV5-1 | TGCGCCAGCAGCTTGGTCAGCGCGGCAGGGTCTGGCGAGCAGTACTTC | CASSLVSAAGSGEQYF
once | NA | TRBJ1-1 | TRBV29-1 | TGCAGCGTTGCCGTAGACAGAACTTTGAACACTGAAGCTTTCTTT | CSVAVDRTLNTEAFF
NA | NA | TRBJ1-2 | TRBV12-5 | TGTGCTAGTACCCCCGGAGGCTATGGCTACACCTTC | CASTPGGYGYTF
once | NA | TRBJ2-5 | TRBV5-6 | TGTGCCAGCAGCCCGCCAGGGGGGCATGGGGAGACCCAGTACTTC | CASSPPGGHGETQYF
few | NA | TRBJ2-1 | TRBV7-9 | TGTGCCAGCAGCTTAGGACCAGGCGGATTATTAGCCTACAATGAGCAGTTCTTC | CASSLGPGGLLAYNEQFF
NA | NA | TRBJ2-5 | TRBV14 | TGTGCCAGCAGCCAAGATTTGACTAGCCAAGAGACCCAGTACTTC | CASSQDLTSQETQYF
NA | NA | TRBJ1-1 | TRBV30 | TGTGCCGGGGGACGGAGGATGTCTGAAGCTTTCTTT | CAGGRRMSEAFF
NA | TRBD1 | TRBJ1-5 | TRBV27 | TGTGCCAGCAGACCCGGGGACAGGGTAGATGGTCAGCCCCAGCATTTT | CASRPGDRVDGQPQHF
NA | TRBD1 | TRBJ1-2 | TRBV25-1 | TGTGCCAGCAGTGTAACAGGGGGTCCCTACACCTTC | CASSVTGGPYTF
few | NA | TRBJ2-3 | TRBV4-3 | TGCGCCAGCAGCCAACGACTAGCAGATACGCAGTATTTT | CASSQRLADTQYF
NA | NA | TRBJ1-5 | TRBV7-2 | TGTGCCAGCAGCCAAGGGGGGACCCAGCATTTT | CASSQGGTQHF
NA | NA | TRBJ2-5 | TRBV10-3 | TGTGCCATCAGTGAGTCCACCCGGACAGCACAAGAGACCCAGTACTTC | CAISESTRTAQETQYF
NA | NA | TRBJ1-1 | TRBV7-3 | TGTGCCAGCAGCTTTGAAGCTTTCTTT | CASSFEAFF
NA | NA | TRBJ1-1 | TRBV5-1 | TGCGCCAGCAGCTTAGGGGTGAGAACTGAAGCTTTCTTT | CASSLGVRTEAFF
NA | NA | TRBJ1-2 | TRBV29-1 | TGCAGCGTCCTGAGTGTAATGGGAGGCAGTTGGGGCTACACCTTC | CSVLSVMGGSWGYTF
NA | TRBD1 | TRBJ2-3 | TRBV7-2 | TGTGCCAGCAGCGCGGGACAGGGGGGCACAGATACGCAGTATTTT | CASSAGQGGTDTQYF
NA | TRBD1 | TRBJ2-1 | TRBV29-1 | TGCAGCGTTGCGGACAGGTACAATGAGCAGTTCTTC | CSVADRYNEQFF
NA | TRBD1 | TRBJ1-5 | TRBV7-6 | TGTGCCAGCAGCTCCGGACAGGGGTTAAGCAATCAGCCCCAGCATTTT | CASSSGQGLSNQPQHF
NA | NA | TRBJ1-6 | TRBV2 | TGTGCCAGCAGCGCGGGACTTTTCAATTCACCCCTCCACTTT | CASSAGLFNSPLHF
NA | NA | TRBJ2-5 | TRBV29-1 | TGCAGCGTTGAAGGCAGCAAACCGTGGACCCAGTACTTC | CSVEGSKPWTQYF
few | TRBD1 | TRBJ2-3 | TRBV29-1 | TGCAGCGCCGAAGTTGGGACAGGGGGCGCGGGAGATACGCAGTATTTT | CSAEVGTGGAGDTQYF
NA | NA | TRBJ1-5 | TRBV29-1 | TGCAGCGTCGCTGACGGGGGCCTGGGCAATCAGCCCCAGCATTTT | CSVADGGLGNQPQHF
NA | NA | TRBJ1-1 | TRBV9 | TGTGCCAGCAGCGGGGCGGGGGCAGATAGGAACACTGAAGCTTTCTTT | CASSGAGADRNTEAFF
NA | TRBD2 | TRBJ2-3 | TRBV5-1 | TGCGCCAGCAGCTCTAGCGGGGGGGCATATGATACGCAGTATTTT | CASSSSGGAYDTQYF
NA | NA | TRBJ2-3 | TRBV6-6 | TGTGCCAGCATACGTCAGGGTACAGATACGCAGTATTTT | CASIRQGTDTQYF
NA | NA | TRBJ2-7 | TRBV18 | TGTGCCAGCTCACCCGGACGGGGCGGGAACTACGAGCAGTACTTC | CASSPGRGGNYEQYF
NA | TRBD2 | TRBJ2-7 | TRBV29-1 | TGCAGCGCCCACGGGACTAGCGGGGGAGTCGAGCAGTACTTC | CSAHGTSGGVEQYF
NA | NA | TRBJ2-2 | TRBV29-1 | TGCAGCGTCGACACGGCGAACACCGGGGAGCTGTTTTTT | CSVDTANTGELFF
NA | TRBD2 | TRBJ2-3 | TRBV7-3 | TGTGCCAGCAGCTCCACTAGCGGGGAGCCCCAACATTTT | CASSSTSGEPQHF
few | NA | TRBJ1-5 | TRBV19 | TGTGCCAGTAGTTACAGGGAGGTCAATCAGCCCCAGCATTTT | CASSYREVNQPQHF
few | TRBD1 | TRBJ1-1 | TRBV2 | TGTGCCAGCAGTAGACAGGGGGCCATGAACACTGAAGCTTTCTTT | CASSRQGAMNTEAFF
NA | NA | TRBJ1-2 | TRBV7-2 | TGTGCCAGCAGCTTAGTCTTACAGGACGAATATGGCTACACCTTC | CASSLVLQDEYGYTF
NA | NA | TRBJ1-1 | TRBV29-1 | TGCAGCGACGTGGACAACACTGAAGCTTTCTTT | CSDVDNTEAFF
NA | TRBD1 | TRBJ1-6 | TRBV4-1 | TGCGCCAGCAGCCAGGGATCCGGGACAGGGGATTTT | CASSQGSGTGDF
NA | NA | TRBJ2-5 | TRBV27 | TGTGCCAGCAGTTTTCGCGGGAATTGGGGGGCGCGAGGAGAGACCCAGTACTTC | CASSFRGNWGARGETQYF
NA | TRBD1 | TRBJ1-4 | TRBV29-1 | TGCAGCGTTCCAGGACAGGGGACAACTAATGAAAAACTGTTTTTT | CSVPGQGTTNEKLFF
few | NA | TRBJ1-1 | TRBV6-6 | TGTGCCAGTAGTAAGGGCGGGATCATGAACACTGAAGCTTTCTTT | CASSKGGIMNTEAFF
NA | NA | TRBJ1-2 | TRBV29-1 | TGCAGCGTTGATGTGGATTTGCGTGGCTACACCTTC | CSVDVDLRGYTF
NA | NA | TRBJ2-3 | TRBV29-1 | TGCAGCGTGGGCAGGGATGGCACAGATACGCAGTATTTT | CSVGRDGTDTQYF